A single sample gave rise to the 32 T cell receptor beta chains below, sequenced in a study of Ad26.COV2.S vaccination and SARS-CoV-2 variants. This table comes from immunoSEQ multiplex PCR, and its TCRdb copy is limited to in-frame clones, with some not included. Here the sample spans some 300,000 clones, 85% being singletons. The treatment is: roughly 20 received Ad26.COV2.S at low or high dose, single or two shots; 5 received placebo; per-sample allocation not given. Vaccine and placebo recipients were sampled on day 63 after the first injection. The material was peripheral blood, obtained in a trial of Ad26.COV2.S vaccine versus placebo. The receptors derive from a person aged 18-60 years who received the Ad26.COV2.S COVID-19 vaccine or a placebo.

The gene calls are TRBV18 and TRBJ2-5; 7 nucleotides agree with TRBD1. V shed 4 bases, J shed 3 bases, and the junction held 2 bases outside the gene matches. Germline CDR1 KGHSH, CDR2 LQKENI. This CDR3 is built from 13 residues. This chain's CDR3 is CASSQGTEETQYF. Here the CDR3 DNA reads TGTGCCAGCTCACAAGGGACAGAAGAGACCCAGTACTTC. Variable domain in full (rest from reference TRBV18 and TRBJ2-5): NAGVMQNPRHLVRRRGQEARLRCSPMKGHSHVYWYRQLPEEGLKFMVYLQKENIIDESGMPKERFSAEFPKEGPSILRIQQVVRGDSAAYFCASSQGTEETQYFGPGTRLLVL.

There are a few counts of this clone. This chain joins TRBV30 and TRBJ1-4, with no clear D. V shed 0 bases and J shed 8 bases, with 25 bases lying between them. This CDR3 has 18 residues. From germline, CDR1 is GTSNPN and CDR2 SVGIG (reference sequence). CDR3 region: CAWSVLIQLDPDVEKLFF. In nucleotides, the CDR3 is TGTGCCTGGAGTGTACTAATCCAACTGGACCCCGACGTAGAAAAACTGTTTTTT.

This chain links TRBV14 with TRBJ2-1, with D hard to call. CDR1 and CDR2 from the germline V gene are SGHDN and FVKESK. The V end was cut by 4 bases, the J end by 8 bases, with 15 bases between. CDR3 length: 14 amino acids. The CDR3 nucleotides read TGTGCCAGCAGCCGACCGGGTAACCTCGATGAGCAGTTCTTC. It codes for CASSRPGNLDEQFF.

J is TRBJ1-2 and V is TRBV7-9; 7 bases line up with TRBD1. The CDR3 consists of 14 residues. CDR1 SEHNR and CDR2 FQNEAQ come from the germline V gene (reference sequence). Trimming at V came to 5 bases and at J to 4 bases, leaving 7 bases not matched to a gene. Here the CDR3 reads CASSLWDSPYGYTF. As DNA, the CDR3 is TGTGCCAGCAGCCTGTGGGACAGCCCCTATGGCTACACCTTC.

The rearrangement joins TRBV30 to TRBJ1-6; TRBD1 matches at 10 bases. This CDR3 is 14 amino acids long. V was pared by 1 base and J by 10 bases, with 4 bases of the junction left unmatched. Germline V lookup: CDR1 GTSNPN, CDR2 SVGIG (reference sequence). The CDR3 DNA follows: TGTGCCTGGAGTGGGGACAGGGGATACTCACCCCTCCACTTT. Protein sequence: CAWSGDRGYSPLHF.

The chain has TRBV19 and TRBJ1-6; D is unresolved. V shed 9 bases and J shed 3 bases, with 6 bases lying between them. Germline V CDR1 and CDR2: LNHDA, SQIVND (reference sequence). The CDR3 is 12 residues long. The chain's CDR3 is CASGDYNSPLHF. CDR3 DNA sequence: TGTGCCAGCGGGGACTATAATTCACCCCTCCACTTT. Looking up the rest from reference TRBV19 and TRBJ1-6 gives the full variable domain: DGGITQSPKYLFRKEGQNVTLSCEQNLNHDAMYWYRQDPGQGLRLIYYSQIVNDFQKGDIAEGYSVSREKKESFPLTVTSAQKNPTAFYLCASGDYNSPLHFGNGTRLTVT.

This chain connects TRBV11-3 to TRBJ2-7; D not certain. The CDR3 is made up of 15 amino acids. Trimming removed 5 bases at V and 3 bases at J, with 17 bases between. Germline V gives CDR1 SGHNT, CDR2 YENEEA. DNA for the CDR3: TGTGCCAGCAGCCCGCGGCTCCAGGCGAGCTACGAGCAGTACTTC. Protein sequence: CASSPRLQASYEQYF.

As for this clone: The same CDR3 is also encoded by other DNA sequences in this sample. The CDR3 is CASSSPGSNQPQHF. DNA of the CDR3: TGTGCCAGCAGTTCTCCAGGGAGCAATCAGCCCCAGCATTTT. The chain uses TRBV28 and TRBJ1-5; D possibly corresponds to TRBD1 (5 bases). V shed 4 bases and J shed 1 base, with 8 bases lying between them. Germline V lookup: CDR1 MDHEN, CDR2 SYDVKM. The CDR3 length is 14 residues.

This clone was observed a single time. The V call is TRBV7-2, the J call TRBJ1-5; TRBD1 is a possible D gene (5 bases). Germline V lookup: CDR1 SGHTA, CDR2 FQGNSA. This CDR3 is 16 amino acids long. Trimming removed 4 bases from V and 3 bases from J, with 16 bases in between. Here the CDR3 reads CASSSFGGVFNQPQHF. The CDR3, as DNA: TGTGCCAGCAGCTCTTTTGGGGGGGTATTCAATCAGCCCCAGCATTTT.

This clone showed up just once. This CDR3 reads CASSLADRTSSYGYTF. The CDR3 nucleotides are TGTGCCAGCAGCCTTGCGGACAGGACCTCTTCCTATGGCTACACCTTC. The gene calls are TRBV3-1 (or the pseudogene TRBV3-2) and TRBJ1-2; 7 bases fit TRBD1. The CDR3 consists of 16 residues. The ends lost 4 bases at V and 4 bases at J; junction bases unmatched: 12. The V gene's germline CDR1 is LGHDT and CDR2 YNNKEL (reference sequence).

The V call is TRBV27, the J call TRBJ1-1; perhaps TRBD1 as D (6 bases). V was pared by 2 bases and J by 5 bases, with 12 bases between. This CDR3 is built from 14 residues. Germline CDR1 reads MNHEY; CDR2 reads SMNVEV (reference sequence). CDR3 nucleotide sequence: TGTGCCAGCAGTTTAGGTGGGGGGGCTACTGAAGCTTTCTTT. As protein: CASSLGGGATEAFF.

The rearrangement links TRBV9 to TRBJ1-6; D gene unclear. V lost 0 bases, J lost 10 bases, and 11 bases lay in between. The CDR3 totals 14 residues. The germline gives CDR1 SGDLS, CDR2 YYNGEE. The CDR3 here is CASSVGTVLSPLHF. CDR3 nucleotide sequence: TGTGCCAGCAGCGTAGGTACGGTCCTATCACCCCTCCACTTT.

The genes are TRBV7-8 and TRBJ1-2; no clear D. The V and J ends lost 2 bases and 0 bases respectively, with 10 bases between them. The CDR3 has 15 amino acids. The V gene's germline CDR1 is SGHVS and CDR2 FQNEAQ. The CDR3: CASSLIGNTNYGYTF. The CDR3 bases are TGTGCCAGCAGCTTAATAGGGAATACTAACTATGGCTACACCTTC.

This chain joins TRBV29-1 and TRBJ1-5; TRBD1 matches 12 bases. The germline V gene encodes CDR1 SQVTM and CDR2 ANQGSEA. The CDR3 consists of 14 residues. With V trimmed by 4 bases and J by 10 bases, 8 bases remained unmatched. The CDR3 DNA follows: TGCAGCGTTGGAGAAGGGACAGGGGGCACACCCCAGCATTTT. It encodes CSVGEGTGGTPQHF.

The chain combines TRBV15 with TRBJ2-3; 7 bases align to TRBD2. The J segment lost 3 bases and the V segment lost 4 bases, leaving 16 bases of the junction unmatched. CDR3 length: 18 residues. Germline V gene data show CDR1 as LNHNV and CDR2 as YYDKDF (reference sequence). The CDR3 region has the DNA TGTGCCACCAGCACCCCACTAGGCTCGCGGGAGATAACAGATACGCAGTATTTT. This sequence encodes CATSTPLGSREITDTQYF.

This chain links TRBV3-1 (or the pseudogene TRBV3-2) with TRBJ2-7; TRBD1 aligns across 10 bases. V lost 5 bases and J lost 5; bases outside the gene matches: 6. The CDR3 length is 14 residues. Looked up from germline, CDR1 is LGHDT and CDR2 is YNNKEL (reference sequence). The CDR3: CASSEGQGVHEQYF. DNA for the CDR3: TGTGCCAGCAGCGAAGGACAGGGGGTCCACGAGCAGTACTTC.

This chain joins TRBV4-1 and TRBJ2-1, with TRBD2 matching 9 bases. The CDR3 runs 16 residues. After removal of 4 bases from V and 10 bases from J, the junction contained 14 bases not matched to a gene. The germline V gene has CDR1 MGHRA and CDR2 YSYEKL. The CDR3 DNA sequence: TGCGCCAGCAGCCCTACAATGGCGGGGGGGCGAGGGGAGCAGTTCTTC. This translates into CASSPTMAGGRGEQFF.

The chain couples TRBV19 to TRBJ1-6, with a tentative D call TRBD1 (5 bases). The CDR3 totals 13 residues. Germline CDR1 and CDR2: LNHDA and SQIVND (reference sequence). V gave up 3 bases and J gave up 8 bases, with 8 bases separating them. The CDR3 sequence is CASSMGRDSPLHF. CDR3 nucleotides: TGTGCCAGTAGTATGGGCAGGGATTCACCCCTCCACTTT. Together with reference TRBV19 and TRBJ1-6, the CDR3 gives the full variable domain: DGGITQSPKYLFRKEGQNVTLSCEQNLNHDAMYWYRQDPGQGLRLIYYSQIVNDFQKGDIAEGYSVSREKKESFPLTVTSAQKNPTAFYLCASSMGRDSPLHFGNGTRLTVT.

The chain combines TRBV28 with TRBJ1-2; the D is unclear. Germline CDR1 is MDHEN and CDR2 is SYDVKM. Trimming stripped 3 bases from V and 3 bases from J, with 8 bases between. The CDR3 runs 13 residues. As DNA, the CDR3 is TGTGCCAGCAGTTTGGAGCTAGACTATGGCTACACCTTC. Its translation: CASSLELDYGYTF.

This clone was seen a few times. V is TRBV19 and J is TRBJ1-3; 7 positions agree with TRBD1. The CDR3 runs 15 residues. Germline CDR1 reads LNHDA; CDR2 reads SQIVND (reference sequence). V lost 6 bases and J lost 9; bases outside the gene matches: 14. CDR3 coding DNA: TGTGCCAGTAGCTCGACAGGGAACGGCGTCGGCACCATATATTTT. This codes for CASSSTGNGVGTIYF.

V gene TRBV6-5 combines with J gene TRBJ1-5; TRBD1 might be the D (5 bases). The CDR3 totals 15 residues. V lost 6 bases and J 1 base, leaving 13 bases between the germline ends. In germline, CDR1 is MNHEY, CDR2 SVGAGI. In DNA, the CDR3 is TGTGCCAGCAGCCCAGATGGGACCAGCAATCAGCCCCAGCATTTT. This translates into CASSPDGTSNQPQHF.

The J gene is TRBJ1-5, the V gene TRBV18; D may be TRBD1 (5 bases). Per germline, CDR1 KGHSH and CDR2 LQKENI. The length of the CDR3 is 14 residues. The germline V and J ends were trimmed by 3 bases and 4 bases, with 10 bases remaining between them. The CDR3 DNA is TGTGCCAGCTCACCGTCAGGGAAAAATCAGCCCCAGCATTTT. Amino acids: CASSPSGKNQPQHF.

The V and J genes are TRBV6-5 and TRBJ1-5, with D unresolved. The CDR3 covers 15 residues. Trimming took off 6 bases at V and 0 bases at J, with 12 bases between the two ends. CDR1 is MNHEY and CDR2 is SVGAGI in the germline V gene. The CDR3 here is CASRAVGHSNQPQHF. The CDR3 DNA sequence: TGTGCCAGCAGGGCCGTCGGCCATAGCAATCAGCCCCAGCATTTT.

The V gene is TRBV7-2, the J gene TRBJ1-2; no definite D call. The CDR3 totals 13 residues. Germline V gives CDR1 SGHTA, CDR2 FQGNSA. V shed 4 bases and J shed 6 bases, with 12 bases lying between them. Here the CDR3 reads CASSSPERNGYTF. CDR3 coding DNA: TGTGCCAGCAGCTCTCCTGAGAGAAATGGCTACACCTTC.

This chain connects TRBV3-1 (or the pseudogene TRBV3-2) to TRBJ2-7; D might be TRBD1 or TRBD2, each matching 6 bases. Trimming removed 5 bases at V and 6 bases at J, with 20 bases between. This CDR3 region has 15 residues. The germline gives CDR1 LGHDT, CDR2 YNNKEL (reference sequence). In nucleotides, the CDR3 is TGTGCCAGCAGCTCAAACGGGGGCAGATCTGGCGAGCAGTACTTC. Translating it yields CASSSNGGRSGEQYF.

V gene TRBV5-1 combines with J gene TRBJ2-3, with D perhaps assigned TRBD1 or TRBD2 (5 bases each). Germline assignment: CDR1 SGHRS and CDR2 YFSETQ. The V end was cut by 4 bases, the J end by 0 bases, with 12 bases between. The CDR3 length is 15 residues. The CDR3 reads CASSEGTTSTDTQYF. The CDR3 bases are TGCGCCAGCAGCGAGGGGACCACAAGCACAGATACGCAGTATTTT.

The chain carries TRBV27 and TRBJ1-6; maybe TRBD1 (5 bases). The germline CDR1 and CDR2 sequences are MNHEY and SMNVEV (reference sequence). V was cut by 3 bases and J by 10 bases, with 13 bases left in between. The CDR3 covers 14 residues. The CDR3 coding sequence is TGTGCCAGCAGTTTCTCCAGGGTGGGATCACCCCTCCACTTT. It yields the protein CASSFSRVGSPLHF.

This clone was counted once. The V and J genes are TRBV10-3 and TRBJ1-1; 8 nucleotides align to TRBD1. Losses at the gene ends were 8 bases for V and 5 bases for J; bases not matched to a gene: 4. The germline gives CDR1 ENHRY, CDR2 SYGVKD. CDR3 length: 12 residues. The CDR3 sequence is CAIGQGETEAFF. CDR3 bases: TGTGCCATCGGACAGGGAGAAACTGAAGCTTTCTTT.

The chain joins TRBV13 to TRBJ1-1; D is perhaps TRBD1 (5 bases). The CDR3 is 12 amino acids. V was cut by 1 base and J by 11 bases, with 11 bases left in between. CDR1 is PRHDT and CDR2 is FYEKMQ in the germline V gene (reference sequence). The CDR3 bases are TGTGCCAGCAGCTTAGTAGGGGCGAGGGCTTTCTTT. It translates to CASSLVGARAFF.

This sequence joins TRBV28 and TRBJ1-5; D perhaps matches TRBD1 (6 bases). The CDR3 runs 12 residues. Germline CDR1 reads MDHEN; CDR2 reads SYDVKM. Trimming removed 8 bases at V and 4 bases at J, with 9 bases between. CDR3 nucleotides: TGTGCCAGCGGGGGCCTTAATCAGCCCCAGCATTTT. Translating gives CASGGLNQPQHF.

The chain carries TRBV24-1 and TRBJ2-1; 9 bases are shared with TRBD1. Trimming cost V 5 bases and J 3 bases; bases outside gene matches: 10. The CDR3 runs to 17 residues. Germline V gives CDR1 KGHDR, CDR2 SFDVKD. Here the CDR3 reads CATSGVLGTGHYNEQFF. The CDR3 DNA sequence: TGTGCCACCAGTGGGGTTCTGGGGACAGGGCACTACAATGAGCAGTTCTTC.

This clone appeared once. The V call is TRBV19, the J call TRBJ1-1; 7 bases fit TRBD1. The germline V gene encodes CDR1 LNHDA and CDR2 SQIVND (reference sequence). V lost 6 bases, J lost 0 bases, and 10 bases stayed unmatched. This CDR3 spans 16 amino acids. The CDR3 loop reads CASSPPQGMVNTEAFF. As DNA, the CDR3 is TGTGCCAGTAGCCCTCCACAGGGGATGGTGAACACTGAAGCTTTCTTT.